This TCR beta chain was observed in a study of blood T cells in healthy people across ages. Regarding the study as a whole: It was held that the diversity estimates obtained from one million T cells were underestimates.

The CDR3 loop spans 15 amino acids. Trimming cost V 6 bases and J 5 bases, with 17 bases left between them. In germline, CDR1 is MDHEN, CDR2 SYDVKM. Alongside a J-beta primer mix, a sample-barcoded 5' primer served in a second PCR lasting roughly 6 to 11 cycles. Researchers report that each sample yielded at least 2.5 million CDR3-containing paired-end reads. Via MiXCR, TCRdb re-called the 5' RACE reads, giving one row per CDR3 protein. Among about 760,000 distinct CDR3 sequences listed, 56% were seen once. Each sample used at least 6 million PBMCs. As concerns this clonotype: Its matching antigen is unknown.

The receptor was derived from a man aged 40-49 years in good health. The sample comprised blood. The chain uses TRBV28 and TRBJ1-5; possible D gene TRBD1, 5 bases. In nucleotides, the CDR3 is TGTGCCAGCAGAACCCCGGGACGGTCCTATCAGCCCCAGCATTTT. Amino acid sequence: CASRTPGRSYQPQHF. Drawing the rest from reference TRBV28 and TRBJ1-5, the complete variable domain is DVKVTQSSRYLVKRTGEKVFLECVQDMDHENMFWYRQDPGLGLRLIYFSYDVKMKEKGDIPEGYSVSREKKERFSLILESASTNQTSMYLCASRTPGRSYQPQHFGDGTRLSIL.